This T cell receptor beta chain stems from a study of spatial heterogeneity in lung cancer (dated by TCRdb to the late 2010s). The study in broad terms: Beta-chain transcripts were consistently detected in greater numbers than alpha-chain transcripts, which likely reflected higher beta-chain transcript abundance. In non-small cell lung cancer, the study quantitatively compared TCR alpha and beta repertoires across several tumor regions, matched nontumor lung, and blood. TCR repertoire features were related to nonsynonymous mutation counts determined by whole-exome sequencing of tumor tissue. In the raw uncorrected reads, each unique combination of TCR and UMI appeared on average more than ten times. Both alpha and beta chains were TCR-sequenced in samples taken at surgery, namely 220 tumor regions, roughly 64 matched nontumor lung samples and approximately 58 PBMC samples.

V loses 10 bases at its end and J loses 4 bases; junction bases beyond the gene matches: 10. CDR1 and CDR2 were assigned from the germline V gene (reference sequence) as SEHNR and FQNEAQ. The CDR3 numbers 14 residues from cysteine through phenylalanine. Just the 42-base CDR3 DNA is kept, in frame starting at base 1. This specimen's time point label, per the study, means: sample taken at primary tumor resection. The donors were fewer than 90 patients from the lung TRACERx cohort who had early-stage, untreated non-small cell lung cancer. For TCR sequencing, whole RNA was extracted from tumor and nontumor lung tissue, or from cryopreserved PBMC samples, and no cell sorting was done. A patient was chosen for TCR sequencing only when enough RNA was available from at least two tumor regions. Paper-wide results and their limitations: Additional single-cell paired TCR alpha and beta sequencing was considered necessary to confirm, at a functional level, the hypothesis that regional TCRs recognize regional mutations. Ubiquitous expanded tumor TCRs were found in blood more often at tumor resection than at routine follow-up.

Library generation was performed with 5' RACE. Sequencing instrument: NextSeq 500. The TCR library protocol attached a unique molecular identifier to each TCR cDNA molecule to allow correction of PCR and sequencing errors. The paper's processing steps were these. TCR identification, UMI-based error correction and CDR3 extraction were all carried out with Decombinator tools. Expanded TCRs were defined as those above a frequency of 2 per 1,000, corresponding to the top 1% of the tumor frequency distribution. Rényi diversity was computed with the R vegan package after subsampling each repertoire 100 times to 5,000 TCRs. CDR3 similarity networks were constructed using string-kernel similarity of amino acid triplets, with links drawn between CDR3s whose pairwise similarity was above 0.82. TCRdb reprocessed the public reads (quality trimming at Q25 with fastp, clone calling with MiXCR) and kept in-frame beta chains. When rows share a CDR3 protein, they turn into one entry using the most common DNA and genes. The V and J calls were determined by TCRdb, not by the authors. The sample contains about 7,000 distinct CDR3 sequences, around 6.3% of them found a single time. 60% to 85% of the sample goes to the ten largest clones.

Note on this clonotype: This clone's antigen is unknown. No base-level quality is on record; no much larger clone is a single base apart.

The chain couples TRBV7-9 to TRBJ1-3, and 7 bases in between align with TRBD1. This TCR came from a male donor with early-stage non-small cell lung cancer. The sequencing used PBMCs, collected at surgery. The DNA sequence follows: TGTGCCACCCCGGGGACAGCGGGAGGAAACACCATATATTTT. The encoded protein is CATPGTAGGNTIYF. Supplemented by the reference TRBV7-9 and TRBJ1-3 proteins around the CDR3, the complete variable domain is DTGVSQNPRHKITKRGQNVTFRCDPISEHNRLYWYRQTLGQGPEFLTYFQNEAQLEKSRLLSDRFSAERPKGSFSTLEIQRTEQGDSAMYLCATPGTAGGNTIYFGEGSWLTVV.